The 31 T cell receptor beta chains in this list originate from one sample, sequenced in a study of blood T cells in healthy people across ages. Primed by a sample-barcoded 5' primer and a J-beta primer mix, a second PCR proceeded for 7 to 11 cycles. Via MiXCR, TCRdb re-called the 5' RACE reads, giving one row per CDR3 protein. The sample gives 780,000 or so distinct CDR3 sequences, 20% to 25% of which show up once; more than 3% is in the top ten. The same sample was also used in a study of T cells of mothers and their children.

The specimen was blood. The receptor set was obtained from a boy younger than 18 in good health.

The V and J genes are TRBV27 and TRBJ2-7; 8 positions agree with TRBD1. With 6 bases clipped from V and 5 bases from J, the junction kept 6 bases outside the gene matches. The CDR3 has 13 residues. Germline V lookup: CDR1 MNHEY, CDR2 SMNVEV (reference sequence). The CDR3: CASSQTGDDEQYF. The CDR3 nucleotides are TGTGCCAGCAGCCAGACAGGGGATGACGAGCAGTACTTC.

This clonotype was seen a few times. Its ends do not fully match the called genes, so a read error is possible. The gene calls are TRBV4-3 and TRBJ2-5; tentative D call: TRBD1 (5 bases). The germline V gene encodes CDR1 LGHNA and CDR2 YSLEER. This CDR3 spans 19 amino acids. CDR3 in amino acids: CASSQDLAGKVNLQGTQYF. The CDR3 DNA sequence: TGCGCCAGCAGCCAAGATCTGGCAGGGAAGGTCAACTTGCAAGGGACCCAGTACTTC.

In this sample, this clonotype turned up a few times. The chain is built from TRBV28 and TRBJ2-1, with D uncertain. The V gene's germline CDR1 is MDHEN and CDR2 SYDVKM. Between the trimmed V and J ends, which lost 6 bases and 9 bases, there was a span of 18 bases. The CDR3 totals 14 residues. The CDR3: CASRLGAAGAEQFF. The CDR3, as DNA: TGTGCCAGCAGACTTGGTGCCGCAGGTGCTGAGCAGTTCTTC.

Turning to this clonotype: The junction and the germline gene differ at one end; a read error may be behind it. The chain combines TRBV4-1 with TRBJ2-1; D possibly corresponds to TRBD2 (5 bases). The CDR3 has 12 residues. Per germline, CDR1 MGHRA and CDR2 YSYEKL. CDR3 sequence (DNA): TGCGCCAGCAGCGAAGAGGGAAGTGAGCAGTTCTTC. This gives the protein CASSEEGSEQFF.

Written as DNA, the CDR3 is TGTGCCAGCAGGGGACTAGCGGATTCCTACGAGCAGTACTTC. This encodes CASRGLADSYEQYF. The chain uses TRBV27 and TRBJ2-7; 11 nucleotides agree with TRBD2. Germline V gene data show CDR1 as MNHEY and CDR2 as SMNVEV (reference sequence). The CDR3 totals 14 residues. V lost 6 bases to trimming and J lost 1 base; unmatched junction nucleotides: 2.

The table lists this clonotype with a few counts. The rearrangement joins TRBV27 to TRBJ1-5, with TRBD1 identical over 11 bases. V lost 3 bases to trimming and J lost 5 bases; unmatched junction nucleotides: 6. CDR3 size: 16 residues. CDR1 and CDR2 from the germline V gene are MNHEY and SMNVEV (reference sequence). The CDR3 sequence is CASSFGGQGADQPQHF. In nucleotides, the CDR3 is TGTGCCAGCAGTTTTGGTGGACAGGGGGCTGATCAGCCCCAGCATTTT.

CDR3 sequence reads: CASSLWLFFGDTQYF. In nucleotides, the CDR3 is TGTGCCAGCAGTTTATGGCTCTTCTTTGGAGATACGCAGTATTTT. The chain employs TRBV12-3 or TRBV12-4 and TRBJ2-3, with D unresolved. CDR3 length: 15 residues. Trimming cost V 2 bases and J 5 bases, with 14 bases left between them.

In nucleotides, the CDR3 is TGTGCCAGCAGTCATATTCTCCCCTGGGGAGAGACCCAGTACTTC. It codes for CASSHILPWGETQYF. The chain couples TRBV27 to TRBJ2-5; no firm D call. The CDR3 runs 15 residues. The germline V gene has CDR1 MNHEY and CDR2 SMNVEV (reference sequence). Between the trimmed V and J ends, which lost 5 bases and 4 bases, there was a span of 17 bases.

The chain carries TRBV7-2 and TRBJ2-1; 15 nucleotides align to TRBD2. The CDR3 runs 15 residues. Trimming at V came to 4 bases and at J to 9 bases, leaving 4 bases not matched to a gene. CDR1 and CDR2 (germline): SGHTA, FQGNSA. CDR3 in DNA: TGTGCCAGCAGCTGGGGACTAGCGGGGGGCGGTGAGCAGTTCTTC. Translation: CASSWGLAGGGEQFF. Filled out from reference TRBV7-2 and TRBJ2-1, the complete variable domain reads GAGVSQSPSNKVTEKGKDVELRCDPISGHTALYWYRQSLGQGLEFLIYFQGNSAPDKSGLPSDRFSAERTGGSVSTLTIQRTQQEDSAVYLCASSWGLAGGGEQFFGPGTRLTVL.

This clonotype came up a few times. At one end, the junction sequence differs from germline, possibly due to a read error. V gene TRBV29-1 combines with J gene TRBJ1-2; D perhaps matches TRBD1 (5 bases). CDR1 and CDR2 from the germline V gene are SQVTM and ANQGSEA. This CDR3 contains 13 residues. This chain's CDR3 is CSVEDTGVDWRAF. CDR3 DNA: TGCAGCGTTGAAGATACAGGCGTCGACTGGAGGGCCTTC.

The chain couples TRBV11-1 to TRBJ1-1; a possible D gene is TRBD1 (5 bases). With 5 bases removed from V and 4 bases from J, the gap between germline ends came to 8 bases. Per germline, CDR1 SGHAT and CDR2 FQDESV (reference sequence). The CDR3 extends over 12 amino acids. For the CDR3, the DNA is TGTGCCAGCAGCAGGGGTGCCACTGAAGCTTTCTTT. Amino acids: CASSRGATEAFF.

This clonotype turned up a few times. V usage is TRBV29-1 and J usage is TRBJ2-5; D call uncertain. The closer fit of TRBJ2-7 to the DNA end suggests the J call may be wrong. From germline, CDR1 is SQVTM and CDR2 ANQGSEA. The length of the CDR3 is 16 residues. This chain's CDR3 is CSVEVSASVRTYEQYF. CDR3 bases: TGCAGCGTTGAAGTGTCTGCGAGCGTCAGGACCTACGAGCAGTACTTC.

This clonotype was seen more than once but under ten times. The rearrangement uses TRBV5-1 and TRBJ1-1; 8 bases fit TRBD1. V dropped 1 base and J dropped 5; count of bases not matched to a gene: 10. The CDR3 runs 16 residues. The germline V gene encodes CDR1 SGHRS and CDR2 YFSETQ. DNA of the CDR3: TGCGCCAGCAGCTTGATGCGGACAGGGCTTAGGACTGAAGCTTTCTTT. Translation: CASSLMRTGLRTEAFF.

This clonotype was counted a few times. The V call is TRBV5-4, the J call TRBJ2-1; TRBD2 matches 10 bases. The CDR3 contains 17 residues. Germline CDR1 SGHNT, CDR2 YYREEE (reference sequence). V trimming: 4 bases; J trimming: 4 bases; junction bases outside the gene matches: 11. Here the CDR3 reads CASSQTSGWGPYNEQFF. The CDR3 DNA reads as TGTGCCAGCAGCCAGACTAGCGGGTGGGGGCCATACAATGAGCAGTTCTTC.

This clonotype was observed at least ten times. This chain joins TRBV7-9 and TRBJ2-1; 12 bases match TRBD2. The J segment lost 4 bases and the V segment lost 5 bases, leaving 6 bases of the junction unmatched. This CDR3 spans 16 amino acids. Germline V gene sequence: CDR1 SEHNR, CDR2 FQNEAQ (reference sequence). The CDR3 loop reads CASSPRLAGDYNEQFF. Written as DNA, the CDR3 is TGTGCCAGCAGCCCCCGACTAGCGGGGGATTACAATGAGCAGTTCTTC. Combining the CDR3 with reference TRBV7-9 and TRBJ2-1 gives the whole variable domain DTGVSQNPRHKITKRGQNVTFRCDPISEHNRLYWYRQTLGQGPEFLTYFQNEAQLEKSRLLSDRFSAERPKGSFSTLEIQRTEQGDSAMYLCASSPRLAGDYNEQFFGPGTRLTVL.

This clonotype was picked up a small number of times. The chain employs TRBV20-1 and TRBJ2-5; TRBD2 matches 8 bases. The length of the CDR3 is 15 residues. The germline CDR1 and CDR2 sequences are DFQATT and SNEGSKA (reference sequence). The ends lost 3 bases at V and 9 bases at J; junction bases unmatched: 15. DNA for the CDR3: TGCAGTGCTAGGCCGGGGACTAGTGGGCCTTGGGCCCAGTACTTC. It translates to CSARPGTSGPWAQYF.

The chain has TRBV7-2 and TRBJ2-3; TRBD2 agrees at 10 bases. This CDR3 contains 18 residues. The V gene end was trimmed by 4 bases and the J gene end by 2 bases; junction bases not matched to a gene: 12. Germline V CDR1 and CDR2: SGHTA, FQGNSA. The CDR3 region is CASSSALLLAGYTDTQYF. CDR3 bases: TGTGCCAGCAGCTCCGCCCTACTACTAGCGGGGTACACAGATACGCAGTATTTT. Variable domain in full (rest from reference TRBV7-2 and TRBJ2-3): GAGVSQSPSNKVTEKGKDVELRCDPISGHTALYWYRQSLGQGLEFLIYFQGNSAPDKSGLPSDRFSAERTGGSVSTLTIQRTQQEDSAVYLCASSSALLLAGYTDTQYFGPGTRLTVL.

The table lists this clonotype with a few counts. The chain joins TRBV20-1 to TRBJ2-3; 7 bases map to TRBD1. The CDR3 is 15 residues long. Germline lookup yields CDR1 DFQATT and CDR2 SNEGSKA (reference sequence). V was pared by 2 bases and J by 1 base, with 6 bases of the junction left unmatched. The CDR3 here is CSARKGAEGTDTQYF. The CDR3 DNA sequence: TGCAGTGCTAGAAAGGGGGCCGAGGGCACAGATACGCAGTATTTT.

The genes are TRBV6-6 and TRBJ1-3; D call uncertain. The V and J ends lost 0 bases and 0 bases respectively, with 6 bases between them. Germline loops: CDR1 MNHNY, CDR2 SVGAGI (reference sequence). The CDR3 is 15 residues long. The CDR3 here is CASSYSGHSGNTIYF. DNA of the CDR3: TGTGCCAGCAGTTACTCAGGCCACTCTGGAAACACCATATATTTT.

The chain has TRBV9 and TRBJ2-2; 7 positions match TRBD2. The CDR3 is 15 amino acids. Germline trimming cut 0 bases from V and 4 bases from J; bases unmatched to any gene: 3. Germline CDR1 is SGDLS and CDR2 is YYNGEE. The CDR3 loop reads CASSVVGLRTGELFF. The CDR3 bases are TGTGCCAGCAGCGTAGTGGGACTACGCACCGGGGAGCTGTTTTTT.

This clonotype was counted a few times. The rearrangement links TRBV6-2 or TRBV6-3 to TRBJ2-7, with 11 bases that match TRBD1. The germline V gene has CDR1 MNHEY and CDR2 SVGEGT. The CDR3 consists of 15 residues. V dropped 5 bases and J dropped 3; count of bases not matched to a gene: 6. CDR3 coding DNA: TGTGCCAGCAGTGACCGGACAGGGGGCGGCTACGAGCAGTACTTC. As protein: CASSDRTGGGYEQYF.

This clonotype was seen only a few times. The DNA of the CDR3 is TGTGCCAGCAGTTTAGACGCGGGCTACTATGGCTACACCTTC. Its protein product is CASSLDAGYYGYTF. V is TRBV12-3 or TRBV12-4 and J is TRBJ1-2; D unclear. The CDR3 is 14 amino acids. Trimming removed 1 base at V and 3 bases at J, with 9 bases between.

This clonotype was seen a few times. This rearrangement joins TRBV20-1 to TRBJ2-7; D unclear. The CDR3 has 10 residues. Trimming shortened V by 6 bases and J by 7 bases, and 10 bases separated the two germline ends. The germline gives CDR1 DFQATT, CDR2 SNEGSKA (reference sequence). In DNA form, the CDR3 reads TGCAGTGCCGGCGAACGTGAGCAGTACTTC. It specifies CSAGEREQYF.

The chain couples TRBV28 to TRBJ2-5; 8 bases align to TRBD1. The end of the DNA is better explained by TRBJ2-7, so the J call may be wrong. Germline V gene data show CDR1 as MDHEN and CDR2 as SYDVKM. This CDR3 region has 15 residues. CDR3 nucleotides: TGTGCCAGCAGGGTGGGGACAGGCCAACCCTACGAGCAGTACTTC. It translates to CASRVGTGQPYEQYF.

This clonotype was observed a handful of times. V and J are TRBV12-3 or TRBV12-4 and TRBJ1-1, with D hard to call. The CDR3 runs 15 residues. Trimming stripped 5 bases from V and 2 bases from J, with 15 bases between. The CDR3 bases are TGTGCCAGCAGTACAAGAACCGGGCCTAACACTGAAGCTTTCTTT. Translation: CASSTRTGPNTEAFF.

The table lists this clonotype with many counts. The V call is TRBV24-1, the J call TRBJ1-2; the D is unclear. This CDR3 has 14 amino acids. Germline V gene lookup returns CDR1 KGHDR and CDR2 SFDVKD. V was cut by 2 bases and J by 3 bases, with 9 bases left in between. Here the CDR3 DNA reads TGTGCCACCAGTGATTCGGGCAGATACTATGGCTACACCTTC. Translated: CATSDSGRYYGYTF.

This chain links TRBV28 with TRBJ1-3; D gene uncertain. Trimming took off 5 bases at V and 0 bases at J, with 5 bases between the two ends. Per germline, CDR1 MDHEN and CDR2 SYDVKM. CDR3 length: 13 amino acids. The CDR3 region is CASSAASGNTIYF. CDR3 sequence (DNA): TGTGCCAGCAGTGCAGCCTCTGGAAACACCATATATTTT.

This clonotype was counted only a few times. The chain has TRBV2 and TRBJ1-4; no definite D call. Trimming stripped 7 bases from V and 2 bases from J, with 8 bases between. The germline CDR1 and CDR2 sequences are SNHLY and FYNNEI. The CDR3 has 13 amino acids. The CDR3 DNA is TGTGCCAGCAAGGATGTTACTAATGAAAAACTGTTTTTT. Protein product: CASKDVTNEKLFF. The full variable domain, its missing parts supplied by reference TRBV2 and TRBJ1-4, is EPEVTQTPSHQVTQMGQEVILRCVPISNHLYFYWYRQILGQKVEFLVSFYNNEISEKSEIFDDQFSVERPDGSNFTLKIRSTKLEDSAMYFCASKDVTNEKLFFGSGTQLSVL.

V and J are TRBV6-2 or TRBV6-3 and TRBJ2-5; 9 nucleotides line up with TRBD1. From germline, CDR1 is MNHEY and CDR2 SVGEGT. The junction had 10 bases not matched to a gene; V was cut back by 5 bases and J by 6 bases. CDR3 length equals 15 residues. The CDR3, as DNA: TGTGCCAGCAGTAGACCCGGGACAGGGCGAAAGACCCAGTACTTC. The encoded protein is CASSRPGTGRKTQYF.

This chain joins TRBV7-3 and TRBJ1-6; the D gene is possibly TRBD1 (5 bases). The length of the CDR3 is 16 residues. V gave up 0 bases and J gave up 6 bases, with 12 bases separating them. Per germline, CDR1 SGHTA and CDR2 FQGTGA. The CDR3 nucleotides read TGTGCCAGCAGCTTAACAGGGGATTTGGGTAATTCACCCCTCCACTTT. This codes for CASSLTGDLGNSPLHF.

The CDR3 DNA sequence: TGTGCCAGCAGTGAGCCAAGGACAGGGGGCAACACTGAAGCTTTCTTT. Translation: CASSEPRTGGNTEAFF. This chain uses TRBV6-1 with TRBJ1-1, with 11 bases aligning to TRBD1. The V gene's germline CDR1 is MNHNS and CDR2 SASEGT. Trimming removed 3 bases from V and 2 bases from J; junction bases left unmatched: 5. CDR3 length: 16 amino acids.